This T cell receptor beta chain originates from a study of T-cell memory formation after mild COVID-19. Study-wide findings and caveats: The study found contracting CD4+ clones mainly in CM and EM and contracting CD8+ clones in EMRA.

CDR1 SQVTM and CDR2 ANQGSEA come from the germline V gene. This CDR3 contains 16 residues. This clonotype was seen a few times. Its cognate antigen is unknown. TCRdb used MiXCR to reprocess the 5' RACE reads, holding one entry per CDR3 protein. Found here are 550,000 to 700,000 distinct CDR3 sequences, about 20% of them singletons; the top ten hold around 12%. The sequence was obtained from an adult woman who had mild COVID-19 (a few samples of this study predate the infection). Cell type and time point are not known. This chain connects TRBV29-1 to TRBJ2-5, with 9 bases lining up with TRBD1. The sequencing input was PBMCs or a T cell subset sorted from them (not recorded which). CDR3 DNA: TGCGCGGTGAAGGGTTGGAACAGGGGGCGTGAAGAGACCCAGTACTTC. Protein product: CAVKGWNRGREETQYF.